Detailed here is one T cell receptor (beta chain). Antigen specificity is unknown. The record originates from a study of identical twins. Overall study findings and caveats: The more abundant beta clonotypes in cord blood had fewer insertions, and memory repertoires did not show this. Alpha sequences out of frame and shared by twins had excess low generation probability. Conclusions were drawn cross-sectionally by statistical analysis, without following the same donors.

Carrying unique molecular identifiers, the cDNA also gained a universal primer site through template switching. TCRdb fed the 5' RACE reads into MiXCR, producing one record per CDR3 protein. The sample yields fewer than 250,000 distinct CDR3 sequences, less than 10% seen once. The source of this sequence is a woman aged 18-29 years in good health. Material: memory (CD45RO+) T cells sorted from blood.

DNA of the CDR3: TGTGCCAGCAGCCAAGGGCTCGTAGAATTTCGAGGGGGCTACACCTTC. It yields the protein CASSQGLVEFRGGYTF. This chain joins TRBV3-1 and TRBJ1-2; D call uncertain. CDR1 is LGHDT, CDR2 YNNKEL, per germline (reference sequence). This CDR3 region has 16 residues. V was shortened by 1 base and J by 8 bases, with 20 bases between the two germline ends.